The sequence of this T cell receptor (beta chain) was determined in a study of blood T cell repertoires in COVID-19. The wider study: Sites in the United States, Italy and Spain provided acute and convalescent COVID-19 samples. The cDNA or gDNA used as material had been derived from T cells, B-cell-depleted T cells, or PBMCs.

The CDR3 runs to 15 residues. Authors' methods: Amplification from reference gene primers served as the basis for estimated nucleated cell counts. Profiled with immunoSEQ multiplex PCR; TCRdb holds only in-frame clones, not every one. The V and J calls and clone size were taken over from that table, and D and trimming were inferred from the DNA. The sample yields around 140,000 clones, 70% to 90% seen once. This clonotype was sampled from a woman in her sixties with acute or convalescent COVID-19. Sequencing was performed on peripheral blood. This rearrangement joins TRBV21-1 to TRBJ1-2; the D call of TRBD1 is as the table states it, not checked on the DNA. TRBV21-1 is a documented pseudogene. The CDR3 nucleotides read TGTGCCAGCAGTCGGGACAGGGATTGTTATGGTGGCTACACCTTC. It encodes CASSRDRDCYGGYTF.